The 18 T cell receptor beta chains presented below share a single source sample, sequenced in a study of neurological immune-mediated disorders. One entry per CDR3 protein, called by TCRdb with MiXCR from the 5' RACE reads. The table shows approximately 30,000 distinct CDR3 sequences, with under 25% occurring only once. The sample was PBMCs. These receptors were taken from a woman aged 60-75 years in good health.

The CDR3 spells CASSPGADRAETQYF. For the CDR3, the DNA is TGTGCCAGCTCACCGGGCGCGGACAGGGCTGAGACCCAGTACTTC. This rearrangement joins TRBV18 to TRBJ2-5; the match to TRBD1 covers 8 bases. Germline V gene data show CDR1 as KGHSH and CDR2 as LQKENI. The CDR3 contains 15 residues. V lost 3 bases, J lost 5 bases, and 8 bases stayed unmatched.

There are many counts of this clonotype. The genes are TRBV20-1 and TRBJ2-1; 8 positions agree with TRBD2. CDR1 and CDR2 from the germline V gene are DFQATT and SNEGSKA (reference sequence). This CDR3 has 15 amino acids. The V segment lost 5 bases and the J segment 0 bases; nucleotides outside the gene matches: 6. The CDR3 DNA follows: TGCAGTGCTGGTCTAGCGGGTAGCTCCTACAATGAGCAGTTCTTC. It encodes CSAGLAGSSYNEQFF.

The J gene is TRBJ2-3, the V gene TRBV10-3; TRBD1 matches 9 bases. From germline, CDR1 is ENHRY and CDR2 SYGVKD. Trimming cost V 7 bases and J 3 bases; bases outside gene matches: 2. This CDR3 spans 13 amino acids. The CDR3 DNA reads TGTGCCATCACAGGACAGGGGACAGATACGCAGTATTTT. Translation gives CAITGQGTDTQYF.

This clonotype showed up many times. This chain connects TRBV9 to TRBJ1-3; perhaps TRBD1 as D (6 bases). V was clipped by 0 bases and J by 0 bases, with 10 bases between them. The V gene's germline CDR1 is SGDLS and CDR2 YYNGEE. The CDR3 contains 16 residues. This CDR3 reads CASSVAPGASGNTIYF. CDR3 coding DNA: TGTGCCAGCAGCGTAGCTCCGGGGGCCTCTGGAAACACCATATATTTT.

This clonotype has ten or more counts. The chain combines TRBV11-2 with TRBJ2-5, with unresolved D. The V end lost 0 bases, the J end lost 0 bases, and 2 bases lay between the germline ends. The CDR3 runs 13 residues. Per germline, CDR1 SGHAT and CDR2 FQNNGV. As DNA, the CDR3 is TGTGCCAGCAGCTTAGACAACCAAGAGACCCAGTACTTC. This sequence encodes CASSLDNQETQYF.

This clonotype has at least ten counts. The chain joins TRBV15 to TRBJ1-4; maybe TRBD1 (5 bases). CDR3 length: 16 residues. The germline CDR1 and CDR2 sequences are LNHNV and YYDKDF (reference sequence). Trimming removed 0 bases from V and 6 bases from J, with 14 bases in between. The CDR3 loop reads CATSRDREGTDEKLFF. The CDR3 DNA reads as TGTGCCACCAGCAGAGATAGGGAGGGGACCGATGAAAAACTGTTTTTT.

The chain carries TRBV29-1 and TRBJ2-5, with D hard to call. The V and J ends lost 5 bases and 3 bases respectively, with 7 bases between them. This CDR3 has 11 amino acids. Germline CDR1 and CDR2: SQVTM and ANQGSEA. The CDR3 sequence is CSVLREETQYF. DNA of the CDR3: TGCAGCGTTCTCCGGGAAGAGACCCAGTACTTC.

This clonotype was recorded many times. This sequence joins TRBV29-1 and TRBJ2-1; TRBD1 agrees at 7 bases. Germline values: CDR1 SQVTM, CDR2 ANQGSEA. The length of the CDR3 is 15 residues. V trimming: 5 bases; J trimming: 1 base; junction bases outside the gene matches: 8. Written as DNA, the CDR3 is TGCAGCGTTACTGGACAGGAATCATCCTACAATGAGCAGTTCTTC. Its protein is CSVTGQESSYNEQFF.

This clonotype was observed many times. This rearrangement joins TRBV5-1 to TRBJ2-7; TRBD2 aligns across 8 bases. Germline CDR1 reads SGHRS; CDR2 reads YFSETQ. There are 15 residues in the CDR3. The J segment lost 2 bases and the V segment lost 0 bases, leaving 4 bases of the junction unmatched. CDR3 residues: CASSLAAGGPYEQYF. The DNA for the CDR3 is TGCGCCAGCAGCTTGGCGGCGGGAGGCCCCTACGAGCAGTACTTC. The full variable domain, rest sourced from reference TRBV5-1 and TRBJ2-7, is KAGVTQTPRYLIKTRGQQVTLSCSPISGHRSVSWYQQTPGQGLQFLFEYFSETQRNKGNFPGRFSGRQFSNSRSEMNVSTLELGDSALYLCASSLAAGGPYEQYFGPGTRLTVT.

This clonotype was found many times. The chain uses TRBV9 and TRBJ2-3; 10 nucleotides match TRBD2. Germline trimming cut 0 bases from V and 0 bases from J; bases unmatched to any gene: 4. The CDR3 is 17 residues long. Germline loops: CDR1 SGDLS, CDR2 YYNGEE. The CDR3 DNA sequence: TGTGCCAGCAGCGTAGGGTTACTAGCGGGAAGCACAGATACGCAGTATTTT. Translated: CASSVGLLAGSTDTQYF.

This clonotype was recorded many times. Compared with germline, one end of the junction differs, possibly owing to a read error. The V call is TRBV28, the J call TRBJ2-7; D is uncertain. The CDR3 is 15 amino acids. Germline assignment: CDR1 MDHEN and CDR2 SYDVKM. The CDR3 spells CASSRPAGFSDEQYF. The CDR3 DNA sequence: TGTGCCAGCAGTCGCCCGGCCGGGTTCTCCGACGAGCAGTACTTC.

This clonotype occurred many times. The chain uses TRBV2 and TRBJ2-2; D unclear. Germline V gives CDR1 SNHLY, CDR2 FYNNEI. The CDR3 totals 13 residues. Trimming removed 3 bases at V and 5 bases at J, with 7 bases between. This CDR3 reads CASSERFTGELFF. CDR3 sequence (DNA): TGTGCCAGCAGTGAGAGGTTTACCGGGGAGCTGTTTTTT.

This clonotype was picked up many times. The chain has TRBV5-1 and TRBJ1-1; maybe TRBD1 (6 bases). V lost 3 bases and J lost 3, with 9 bases in between. Germline loops: CDR1 SGHRS, CDR2 YFSETQ. The CDR3 spans 13 residues. The CDR3 sequence: CASSSGQYTEAFF. The CDR3 DNA sequence: TGCGCCAGCAGCTCCGGACAGTACACTGAAGCTTTCTTT.

This clonotype was seen many times. The chain combines TRBV10-3 with TRBJ2-3, with 11 bases identical to TRBD2. V gave up 10 bases and J gave up 3 bases; unmatched junction bases: 6. The CDR3 loop spans 14 amino acids. Germline V gives CDR1 ENHRY, CDR2 SYGVKD. CDR3 sequence reads: CATETSGETDTQYF. The CDR3 DNA is TGTGCCACAGAGACTAGCGGGGAAACAGATACGCAGTATTTT.

This clonotype was observed a few times. The rearrangement joins TRBV7-2 to TRBJ1-1; D is unresolved. CDR1 and CDR2 from the germline V gene are SGHTA and FQGNSA. The CDR3 extends over 13 amino acids. The ends were cut back, 3 bases at V and 1 base at J, with 6 bases in the middle. The chain's CDR3 is CASSLIGNTEAFF. CDR3 nucleotide sequence: TGTGCCAGCAGCTTGATAGGGAACACTGAAGCTTTCTTT.

Concerning this clonotype: Being one base from a much bigger clone, this may be a read error. The V call is TRBV11-3, the J call TRBJ2-2, with D possibly matching TRBD1 (6 bases). The length of the CDR3 is 16 residues. With 4 bases removed from V and 1 base from J, the gap between germline ends came to 13 bases. CDR1 and CDR2 (germline): SGHNT, YENEEA. The CDR3 loop reads CASSSGQGQNTGELFF. As DNA, the CDR3 is TGTGCCAGCAGCTCGGGGCAGGGGCAGAACACCGGGGAGCTGTTTTTT.

This clonotype has a count of ten or more. The chain is built from TRBV20-1 and TRBJ1-5; TRBD1 might be the D (6 bases). CDR1 and CDR2 from the germline V gene are DFQATT and SNEGSKA (reference sequence). V gave up 5 bases and J gave up 3 bases, with 11 bases separating them. This CDR3 spans 13 amino acids. This chain's CDR3 is CSAPRGPNQPQHF. The CDR3 DNA is TGCAGTGCTCCCAGGGGTCCCAATCAGCCCCAGCATTTT.

This clonotype was seen repeatedly, ten times or more. The chain combines TRBV10-3 with TRBJ2-3, with D unresolved. The ends were cut back, 10 bases at V and 2 bases at J, with 16 bases in the middle. The germline CDR1 and CDR2 sequences are ENHRY and SYGVKD. This CDR3 is built from 14 residues. CDR3 amino acids: CATSADISTDTQYF. The CDR3 DNA follows: TGTGCCACCTCCGCAGATATATCCACAGATACGCAGTATTTT.